This T cell receptor beta chain is drawn from a study of blood T cell repertoires in COVID-19. Only in-frame clones appear in the TCRdb table, and some are missing; sequencing was by immunoSEQ multiplex PCR. The profile shows hundreds of thousands of clones, 82% of them singletons. CDR1 and CDR2 (germline): MNHEY, SVGAGI. The CDR3 is 12 residues long. Trimming removed 6 bases from V and 10 bases from J, with 10 bases in between. This receptor was obtained from a woman in her seventies with acute or convalescent COVID-19. The genes are TRBV6-5 and TRBJ1-6; no reliable D call. The specimen was peripheral blood. For the CDR3, the DNA is TGTGCCAGCAGAGGAGGTCGGTCACCCCTCCACTTT. Translated: CASRGGRSPLHF.